These T cell receptor beta chains were read from a single sample in a study of T cell repertoires in cytomegalovirus infection. Each CDR3 protein is one row after TCRdb ran MiXCR on the reads. The sample records hundreds of thousands of distinct CDR3 sequences, about 11% being singletons. Sequencing was performed on PBMCs. These receptors originate from a human donor in good health (CMV status not recorded). Some clones in this sample may be carry-over from other donors' samples. CDR3s include the opening cysteine and the closing phenylalanine or tryptophan. Each record gives: J gene, D gene, clone size, V gene, CDR3 DNA, CDR3 protein. A D gene is named only where the DNA matches it firmly. Clone size is stated in some rows and not others, as once, few, many or a class when expanded.

>TRBJ2-2|TRBD1|many|TRBV5-6
TGTGCCAGCAGCTTGGAGACAGGGGGATCATTATTCACCAACACCGGGGAGCTGTTTTTT
CASSLETGGSLFTNTGELFF
>TRBJ1-6|TRBD1|many|TRBV2
TGTGCCAGCAGTGAGATTGGACAGGGGAATTCACCCCTCCACTTT
CASSEIGQGNSPLHF
>TRBJ2-1|TRBD2|few|TRBV20-1
TGCAGTGCTAGAGGACTAGCGTACTACAATGAGCAGTTCTTC
CSARGLAYYNEQFF
>TRBJ2-2|TRBD1|many|TRBV7-3
TGTGCCAGCAGCCAACAGGGGATCAGCGGCACCGGGGAGCTGTTTTTT
CASSQQGISGTGELFF
>TRBJ1-6|NA|few|TRBV10-3
TGTGCCATCAGCAGAGAACAGATTAATTCACCCCTCCACTTT
CAISREQINSPLHF
>TRBJ2-2|NA|many|TRBV7-8
TGTGCCAGCAGCTTAGTGGGGGACGGGGAGCTGTTTTTT
CASSLVGDGELFF
>TRBJ2-3|NA|many|TRBV7-9
TGTGCCAGCAGCCCATCGACAGGTGATACGCAGTATTTT
CASSPSTGDTQYF
>TRBJ1-4|NA|NA|TRBV10-3
TGTGCCATCAGTGAAGCGGCGGGGGAAATTGAAAAACTGTTTTTT
CAISEAAGEIEKLFF
>TRBJ1-2|TRBD1|many|TRBV11-2
TGTGCCAGCAGCACCCCCGGACAGGGTGGCTACACCTTC
CASSTPGQGGYTF
>TRBJ2-5|TRBD1|NA|TRBV7-3
TGTGCCAGCAGCGGGTCAGGGGGCGTCGAGACCCAGTACTTC
CASSGSGGVETQYF
>TRBJ2-1|TRBD1|many|TRBV2
TGTGCCAGCACCGAAAGGACAGGGAATGAGCAGTTCTTC
CASTERTGNEQFF
>TRBJ2-5|NA|many|TRBV7-6
TGTGCCAGCAGCTTAAAGGCAGGGAGAGAGACCCAGTACTTC
CASSLKAGRETQYF
>TRBJ1-1|NA|few|TRBV7-9
TGTGCCAGCAGCCCCCGGGAAGGCCCTACGATTCAAGCTTTCTTT
CASSPREGPTIQAFF
>TRBJ2-7|NA|few|TRBV5-4
TGTGCCAGCAGCTTGGAGTCAGGTTACTTCTCCTACGAGCAGTACTTC
CASSLESGYFSYEQYF
>TRBJ2-7|NA|NA|TRBV5-1
TGCGCCAGCAGCTCTAGTCCCCAGCAACGAGAGCAGTACTTC
CASSSSPQQREQYF
>TRBJ1-5|NA|many|TRBV19
TGTGCCAGTAGTAAATTAGTTGGCTCAAAGGGCAATCAGCCCCAGCATTTT
CASSKLVGSKGNQPQHF
>TRBJ2-1|NA|many|TRBV19
TGTGCCAGTAGTATAGCGGGACTGGGGTACAATGAGCAGTTCTTC
CASSIAGLGYNEQFF
>TRBJ1-1|NA|many|TRBV6-6
TGTGCCAGCAGTTCCGGGACATTTAATGGGGAAGCTTTCTTT
CASSSGTFNGEAFF
>TRBJ1-1|NA|many|TRBV7-9
TGTGCCAGCAGCTTATTACGGGTATACAGCACTGAAGCTTTCTTT
CASSLLRVYSTEAFF
>TRBJ2-2|NA|NA|TRBV20-1
TGCAGTGCTACTTCGGCCCTGTACGGGGAGCTGTTTTTT
CSATSALYGELFF
>TRBJ2-1|TRBD2|few|TRBV6-8
TGTGCCACAACCTGGACTAGCGGGAGTTCGCGTGAGCAGTTCTTC
CATTWTSGSSREQFF
>TRBJ1-2|TRBD1|many|TRBV27
TGTGCCAGCAGTTCCCCAACAGGGGGATTAGGTGGCTACACCTTC
CASSSPTGGLGGYTF
>TRBJ2-7|NA|NA|TRBV20-1
TGCAGTGCCCCAAGTCCGGCAGGGTCGGACGAGCAGTACTTC
CSAPSPAGSDEQYF
>TRBJ2-1|NA|many|TRBV18
TGTGCCAGCTCACCACCGAAAGCTCTTTACAATGAGCAGTTCTTC
CASSPPKALYNEQFF
>TRBJ1-5|NA|many|TRBV7-9
TGTGCCAGCAGCTTGTACAATCAGCCCCAGCATTTT
CASSLYNQPQHF
>TRBJ2-7|NA|many|TRBV27
TGTGCCAGCAGTAGATCCGGGAGCTCCTACGAGCAGTACTTC
CASSRSGSSYEQYF
>TRBJ2-1|TRBD1|many|TRBV11-2
TGTGCCAGCAGCCAGGCGGGGACAGGGGGAAGGTATGAGCAGTTCTTC
CASSQAGTGGRYEQFF
>TRBJ2-7|TRBD1|few|TRBV28
TGTGCCAGCAGTCGCCGGGACAGGGGTGGGCAGTACTTC
CASSRRDRGGQYF
>TRBJ2-1|TRBD1|NA|TRBV29-1
TGCAGCGTAGACAGGGGCGACAATGAGCAGTTCTTC
CSVDRGDNEQFF
>TRBJ1-1|NA|many|TRBV28
TGTGCCAGCAGTTCCCCCCAGGGAGCGTCTGGGAACACTGAAGCTTTCTTT
CASSSPQGASGNTEAFF
>TRBJ1-1|NA|few|TRBV5-4
TGTGCCAGCAGCTTGGGGACCTTGACAGGATATGAAGCTTTCTTT
CASSLGTLTGYEAFF